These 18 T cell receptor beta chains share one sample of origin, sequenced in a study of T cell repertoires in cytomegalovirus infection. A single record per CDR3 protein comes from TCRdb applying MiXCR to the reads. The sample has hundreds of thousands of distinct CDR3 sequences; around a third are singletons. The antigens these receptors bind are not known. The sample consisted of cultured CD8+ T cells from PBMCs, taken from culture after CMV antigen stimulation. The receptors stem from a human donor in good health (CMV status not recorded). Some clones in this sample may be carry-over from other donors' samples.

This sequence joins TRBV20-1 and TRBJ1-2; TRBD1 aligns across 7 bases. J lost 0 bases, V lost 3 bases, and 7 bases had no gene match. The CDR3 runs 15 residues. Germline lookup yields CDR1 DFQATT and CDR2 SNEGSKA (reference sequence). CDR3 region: CSARPNRGTNYGYTF. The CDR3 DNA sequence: TGCAGTGCTAGGCCGAACAGGGGTACTAACTATGGCTACACCTTC.

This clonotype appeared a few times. The chain's CDR3 is CASSIWTGGSYEQYV. CDR3 bases: TGTGCCAGTAGTATATGGACAGGGGGAAGCTACGAGCAGTACGTC. The chain has TRBV19 and TRBJ2-7; TRBD1 matches at 10 bases. V trimming: 2 bases; J trimming: 3 bases; junction bases outside the gene matches: 4. CDR1 and CDR2 from the germline V gene are LNHDA and SQIVND (reference sequence). The CDR3 has 15 residues.

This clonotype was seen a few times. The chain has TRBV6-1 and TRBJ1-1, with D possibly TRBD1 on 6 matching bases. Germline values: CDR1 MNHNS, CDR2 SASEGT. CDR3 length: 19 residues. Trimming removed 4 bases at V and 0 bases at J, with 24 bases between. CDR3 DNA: TGTGCCAGCAGTGTAGTGGACGGGGTAAGAAGACAGGTGAACACTGAAGCTTTCTTT. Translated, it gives CASSVVDGVRRQVNTEAFF.

CDR3 DNA: TGTGCCAGCAGTTACACCCCGGGACAGGGGGCTCCGGGCGGATACGAGCAGTACTTC. Protein: CASSYTPGQGAPGGYEQYF. J is TRBJ2-7 and V is TRBV6-2 or TRBV6-3, with 12 bases lining up with TRBD1. The CDR3 spans 19 residues. V gave up 2 bases and J gave up 4 bases; unmatched junction bases: 15. In germline, CDR1 is MNHEY, CDR2 SVGEGT.

The CDR3 coding sequence is TGTGCCAGCAGTTTATCTCCTTCCTTGGCTAGCGGGGTACCCCAAGAGACCCAGTACTTC. Amino acid sequence: CASSLSPSLASGVPQETQYF. V and J are TRBV12-3 or TRBV12-4 and TRBJ2-5; 9 bases match TRBD2. CDR3 length: 20 amino acids. Trimming cost V 2 bases and J 1 base; bases outside gene matches: 17.

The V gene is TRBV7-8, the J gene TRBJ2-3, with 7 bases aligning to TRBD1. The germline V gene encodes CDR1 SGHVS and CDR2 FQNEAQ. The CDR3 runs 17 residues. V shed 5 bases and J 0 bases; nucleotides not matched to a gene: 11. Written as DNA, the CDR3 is TGTGCCAGCAGCCCCCTCCGAGGGGGCCAGAGCACAGATACGCAGTATTTT. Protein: CASSPLRGGQSTDTQYF.

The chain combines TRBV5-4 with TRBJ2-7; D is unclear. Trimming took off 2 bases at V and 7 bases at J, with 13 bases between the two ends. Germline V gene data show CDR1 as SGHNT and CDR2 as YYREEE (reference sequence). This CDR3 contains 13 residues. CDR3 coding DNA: TGTGCCAGCAGCTTCGACATCGCGGTAGAGCAGTACGTC. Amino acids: CASSFDIAVEQYV.

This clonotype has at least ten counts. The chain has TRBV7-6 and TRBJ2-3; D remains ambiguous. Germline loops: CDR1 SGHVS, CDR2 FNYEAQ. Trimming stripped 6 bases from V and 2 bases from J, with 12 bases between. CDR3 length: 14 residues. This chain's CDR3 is CASSIGRITDTQYF. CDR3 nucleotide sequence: TGTGCCAGCAGTATCGGACGGATCACAGATACGCAGTATTTT.

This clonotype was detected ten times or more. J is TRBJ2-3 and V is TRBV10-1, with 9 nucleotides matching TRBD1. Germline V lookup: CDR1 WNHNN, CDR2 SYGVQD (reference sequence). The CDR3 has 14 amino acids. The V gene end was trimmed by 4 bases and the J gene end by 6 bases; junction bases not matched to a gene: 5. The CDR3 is CASSVTGGMDTQYF. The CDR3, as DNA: TGCGCCAGCAGTGTTACAGGGGGCATGGATACGCAGTATTTT.

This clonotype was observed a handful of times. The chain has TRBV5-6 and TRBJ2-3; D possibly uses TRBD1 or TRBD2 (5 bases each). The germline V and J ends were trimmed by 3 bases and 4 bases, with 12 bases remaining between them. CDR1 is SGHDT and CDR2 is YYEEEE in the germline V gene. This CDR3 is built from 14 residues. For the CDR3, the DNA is TGTGCCAGCAGCTGGGGACGGCCGGCAGATACGCAGTATTTT. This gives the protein CASSWGRPADTQYF.

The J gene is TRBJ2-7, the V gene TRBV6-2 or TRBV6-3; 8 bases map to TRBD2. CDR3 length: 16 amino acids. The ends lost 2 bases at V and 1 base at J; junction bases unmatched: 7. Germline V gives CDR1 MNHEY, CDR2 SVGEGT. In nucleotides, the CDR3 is TGTGCCAGCAGTTACCTCCCGCGGGGGGTGTCCTACGAGCAGTACGTC. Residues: CASSYLPRGVSYEQYV.

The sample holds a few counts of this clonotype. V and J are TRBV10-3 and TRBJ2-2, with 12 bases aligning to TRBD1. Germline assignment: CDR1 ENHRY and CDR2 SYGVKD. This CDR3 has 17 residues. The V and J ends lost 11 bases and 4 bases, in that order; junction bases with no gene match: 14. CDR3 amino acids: CAVAVGDRGLSTGELFF. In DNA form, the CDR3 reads TGTGCCGTCGCGGTCGGGGACAGGGGGCTATCCACCGGGGAGCTGTTTTTT.

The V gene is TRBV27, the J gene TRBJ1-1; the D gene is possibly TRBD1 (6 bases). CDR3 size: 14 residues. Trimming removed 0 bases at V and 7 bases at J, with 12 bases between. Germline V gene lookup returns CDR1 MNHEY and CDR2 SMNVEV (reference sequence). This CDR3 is CASSLSPRGYEAFF. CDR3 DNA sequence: TGTGCCAGCAGTTTATCCCCCAGGGGCTATGAAGCTTTCTTT.

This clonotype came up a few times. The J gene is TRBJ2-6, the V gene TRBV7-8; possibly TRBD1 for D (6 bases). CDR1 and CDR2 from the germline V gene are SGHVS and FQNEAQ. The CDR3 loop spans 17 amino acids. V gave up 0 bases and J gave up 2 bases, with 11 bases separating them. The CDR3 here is CASSLADRATGANVLTF. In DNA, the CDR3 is TGTGCCAGCAGCTTAGCGGACAGAGCAACTGGGGCCAACGTCCTGACTTTC.

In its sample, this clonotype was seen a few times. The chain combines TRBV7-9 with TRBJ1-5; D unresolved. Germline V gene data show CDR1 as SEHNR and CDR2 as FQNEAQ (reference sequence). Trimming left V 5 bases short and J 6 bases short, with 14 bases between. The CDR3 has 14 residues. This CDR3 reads CASSPEGSLQPQHF. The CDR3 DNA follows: TGTGCCAGCAGCCCAGAGGGTTCTCTTCAGCCCCAGCATTTT.

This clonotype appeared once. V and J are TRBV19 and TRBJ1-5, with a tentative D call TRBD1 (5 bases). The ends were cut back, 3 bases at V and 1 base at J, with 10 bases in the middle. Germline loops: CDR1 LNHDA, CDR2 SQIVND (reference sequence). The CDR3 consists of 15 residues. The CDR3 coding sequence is TGTGCCAGTAGTATCAGGGATGCGAGCAATCAGCCCCAGCATTTT. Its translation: CASSIRDASNQPQHF.

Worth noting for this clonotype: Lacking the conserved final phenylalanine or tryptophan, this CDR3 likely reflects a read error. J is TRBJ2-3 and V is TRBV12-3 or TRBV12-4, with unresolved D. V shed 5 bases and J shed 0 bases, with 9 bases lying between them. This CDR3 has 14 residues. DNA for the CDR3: TGTGCCAGCAGTCGAGAGGCCAGCACAGATACGCAGTATTCT. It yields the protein CASSREASTDTQYS.

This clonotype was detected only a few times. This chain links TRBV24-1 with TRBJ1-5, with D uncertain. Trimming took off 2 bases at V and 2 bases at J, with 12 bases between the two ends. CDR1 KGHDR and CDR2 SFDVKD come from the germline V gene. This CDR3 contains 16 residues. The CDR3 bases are TGTGCCACCAGTGATTCCCTCTCGGGAGGCAATCAGCCCCAGCATTTT. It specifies CATSDSLSGGNQPQHF.